This T cell receptor beta chain was identified in a study of OX40 agonist ivuxolimab in advanced cancers. Data came from immunoSEQ multiplex PCR; TCRdb stores just in-frame clones and leaves some out. The sample consists of 65,000 to 95,000 clones, 87% of them appearing once. Baseline, cycle 4 day 1, and cycle 7 day 1 were the blood sampling points. The source of this sequence is an adult with an advanced solid tumor such as melanoma, head and neck, liver or kidney cancer. Sequences were derived from CD4+ or CD8+ T cells sorted from blood, sampled in a trial of the OX40 agonist ivuxolimab.

In DNA form, the CDR3 reads TGTGCCAGTAGTATAGAGAGGGGGTCTGGCAATCAGCCCCAGCATTTT. Translating gives CASSIERGSGNQPQHF. The genes are TRBV19 and TRBJ1-5, with D maybe TRBD1 (6 bases). Between the trimmed V and J ends, which lost 0 bases and 2 bases, there was a span of 11 bases. The CDR3 consists of 16 residues. Germline V gives CDR1 LNHDA, CDR2 SQIVND (reference sequence).